This T cell receptor beta chain is drawn from a study of cytomegalovirus exposure and HLA in healthy donors. Overall study results and limits: Common viral pathogens seemed to be connected with several of the most significant clusters, according to a later analysis.

Trimming left V 0 bases short and J 10 bases short, with 16 bases between. The V gene's germline CDR1 is SGHTA and CDR2 FQGNSA. The CDR3 spans 15 residues. Of note for this clone: What it binds is unknown.

The PCR used 60 Vbeta and 13 Jbeta primers. Measured with immunoSEQ multiplex PCR; TCRdb has only the in-frame clones, and not every one. This table holds roughly 160,000 clones, 70% to 90% found once. Input material: PBMCs. This chain uses TRBV7-2 with TRBJ2-1; TRBD1 might be the D (5 bases). The sequence was collected from a man aged 25 to 40 in good health and CMV-seropositive. This CDR3 is CASSLAFAGQEEQFF. The CDR3 bases are TGTGCCAGCAGCTTAGCGTTCGCAGGGCAGGAGGAGCAGTTCTTC.